This is a list of T cell receptor beta chains from one sample in a study of hypomethylating agent response in myelodysplastic syndrome. Libraries were prepared by immunoSEQ multiplex PCR; TCRdb keeps only in-frame clonotypes and omits some of them. Found here are approximately 6,600 clones, roughly 80% of them singletons; the top ten hold over 20%. The sample consisted of bone marrow, taken before or after starting hypomethylating agent treatment for myelodysplastic syndrome (not recorded which). The receptors derive from a human donor with myelodysplastic syndrome. The CDR3 runs from the conserved cysteine through the conserved F or W. A D gene is named only where the DNA matches it firmly. Clone size, where shown, is once, few, many, or a class for clones that have expanded.

d_call,clone_size,j_call,v_call,cdr3_aa,cdr3_nt
.,.,TRBJ1-1,TRBV19,CASSEPSRGTEAFF,TGTGCCAGTAGTGAACCAAGCAGGGGCACTGAAGCTTTCTTT
TRBD2,.,TRBJ2-2,TRBV7-2,CASSWGLAGGGTGELFF,TGTGCCAGCAGCTGGGGACTAGCGGGAGGGGGAACCGGGGAGCTGTTTTTT
TRBD2,.,TRBJ2-7,TRBV11-3,CASSPAGGHFEQYF,TGTGCCAGCAGCCCAGCGGGGGGCCATTTCGAGCAGTACTTC
.,.,TRBJ1-1,TRBV14,CASSQHRAGWPNTEAFF,TGTGCCAGCAGCCAACATCGGGCAGGGTGGCCCAACACTGAAGCTTTCTTT
TRBD1,.,TRBJ2-7,TRBV5-1,CASRLTGGGYEQYF,TGCGCCAGCAGGCTGACAGGGGGTGGCTACGAGCAGTACTTC
TRBD2,once,TRBJ2-7,TRBV11-3,CASSLLAGAYEQYF,TGTGCCAGCAGCTTACTAGCGGGAGCCTACGAGCAGTACTTC
.,.,TRBJ1-5,TRBV19,CASTQNLGANQPQHF,TGTGCCAGTACCCAAAACTTGGGAGCCAATCAGCCCCAGCATTTT
TRBD2,.,TRBJ2-7,TRBV7-2,CASSLAGGPNEQYF,TGTGCCAGCAGCTTAGCGGGAGGGCCAAACGAGCAGTACTTC
TRBD1,.,TRBJ1-5,TRBV6-6,CASNPRNGQVGQPQHF,TGTGCCAGCAACCCCCGAAACGGACAGGTGGGACAGCCCCAGCATTTT
TRBD1,.,TRBJ2-2,TRBV6-1,CASSKTGVYTGELFF,TGTGCCAGCAGCAAGACAGGGGTTTATACCGGGGAGCTGTTTTTT
TRBD2,once,TRBJ2-7,TRBV11-3,CASSSILAREGEQYF,TGTGCCAGCAGCTCCATTTTGGCGCGGGAGGGCGAGCAGTACTTC
.,.,TRBJ1-2,TRBV5-2,CASNTTEVRKTYGYTF,TGTGCCAGCAACACCACCGAGGTACGAAAGACCTATGGCTACACCTTC
.,.,TRBJ2-5,TRBV4-3,CASSQEGWETQYF,TGCGCCAGCAGCCAAGAAGGGTGGGAGACCCAGTACTTC
TRBD1,.,TRBJ2-3,TRBV29-1,CSVREQGVLDTQYF,TGCAGCGTTAGAGAACAGGGGGTATTAGATACGCAGTATTTT
.,.,TRBJ2-5,TRBV7-9,CASSYKTGTPNQETQYF,TGTGCCAGCAGCTACAAAACCGGGACACCTAACCAAGAGACCCAGTACTTC
.,.,TRBJ1-4,TRBV6-5,CASSPTGSNEKLFF,TGTGCCAGCAGTCCTACAGGGTCTAATGAAAAACTGTTTTTT
.,once,TRBJ2-7,TRBV19,CASRKGGQDSYEQYF,TGTGCCAGTAGGAAGGGAGGACAGGACTCCTACGAGCAGTACTTC
.,few,TRBJ2-7,TRBV21-1,CASSKKNRSEYF,TGTGCCAGCAGCAAAAAGAATAGAAGTGAGTACTTC
TRBD1,few,TRBJ1-2,TRBV5-8,CASSSSGTGEGYTF,TGTGCCAGCAGCTCCTCCGGGACAGGGGAAGGCTACACCTTC
TRBD2,.,TRBJ2-1,TRBV5-4,CASSSFATSGSYNEQFF,TGTGCCAGCAGCTCGTTCGCGACTAGCGGTTCCTACAATGAGCAGTTCTTC
.,.,TRBJ2-7,TRBV5-1,CASSLGDGGSYEQYF,TGCGCCAGCAGCTTGGGGGACGGAGGCTCCTACGAGCAGTACTTC
.,.,TRBJ2-7,TRBV15,CATSRDPGSGEQYF,TGTGCCACCAGCAGAGATCCGGGGAGTGGCGAGCAGTACTTC